Each of the 2 T cell receptor beta chains below was sequenced from the same sample in a study of cytomegalovirus exposure and HLA in healthy donors. Primers for the PCR totalled 60 Vbeta and 13 Jbeta. Assay used: immunoSEQ multiplex PCR; TCRdb lists only in-frame clones, some missing. This table holds roughly 130,000 clones, around 70% found once. What was sequenced was PBMCs. These receptors came from a man aged 35 to 55 in good health and CMV-seropositive.

The CDR3 is CASTYGGRVEQPQHF. CDR3 sequence (DNA): TGTGCCAGCACCTACGGGGGGAGAGTGGAGCAGCCCCAGCATTTT. The genes are TRBV5-8 and TRBJ1-5; tentative D call: TRBD1 (5 bases). There are 15 residues in the CDR3. Germline values: CDR1 SGHTS, CDR2 YDEGEE. V was clipped by 6 bases and J by 7 bases, with 20 bases between them.

The chain carries TRBV5-4 and TRBJ1-2; a possible D gene is TRBD1 (6 bases). The length of the CDR3 is 13 residues. V was pared by 5 bases and J by 6 bases, with 14 bases between. CDR1 and CDR2 from the germline V gene are SGHNT and YYREEE (reference sequence). CDR3 region: CASRATGSHGYTF. CDR3 coding DNA: TGTGCCAGCAGGGCCACAGGGTCGCATGGCTACACCTTC.